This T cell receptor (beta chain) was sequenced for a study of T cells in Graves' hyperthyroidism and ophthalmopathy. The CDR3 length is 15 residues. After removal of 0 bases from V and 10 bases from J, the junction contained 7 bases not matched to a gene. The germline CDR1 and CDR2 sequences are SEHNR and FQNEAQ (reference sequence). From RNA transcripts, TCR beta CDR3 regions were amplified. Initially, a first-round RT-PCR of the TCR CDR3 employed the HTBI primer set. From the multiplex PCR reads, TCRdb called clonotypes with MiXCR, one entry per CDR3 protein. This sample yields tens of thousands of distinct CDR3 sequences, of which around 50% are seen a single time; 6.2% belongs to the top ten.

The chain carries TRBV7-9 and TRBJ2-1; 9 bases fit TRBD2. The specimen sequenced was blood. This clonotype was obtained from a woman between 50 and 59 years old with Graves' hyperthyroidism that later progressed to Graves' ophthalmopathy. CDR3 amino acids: CASSLAGLAVEEQFF. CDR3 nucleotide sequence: TGTGCCAGCAGCTTAGCGGGACTAGCTGTAGAGGAGCAGTTCTTC.